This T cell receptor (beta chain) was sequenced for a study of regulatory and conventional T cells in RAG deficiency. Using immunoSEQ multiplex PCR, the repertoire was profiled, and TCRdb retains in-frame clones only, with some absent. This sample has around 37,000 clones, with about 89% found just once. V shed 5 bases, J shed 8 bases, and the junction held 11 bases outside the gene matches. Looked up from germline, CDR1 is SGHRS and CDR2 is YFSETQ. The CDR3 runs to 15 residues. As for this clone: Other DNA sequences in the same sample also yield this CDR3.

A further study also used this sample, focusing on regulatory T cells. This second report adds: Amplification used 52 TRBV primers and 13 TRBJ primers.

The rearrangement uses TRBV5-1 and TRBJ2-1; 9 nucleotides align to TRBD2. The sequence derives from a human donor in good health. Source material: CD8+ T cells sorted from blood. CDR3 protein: CASRHLAGVTDEQFF. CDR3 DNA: TGCGCCAGCAGGCATTTAGCGGGGGTAACGGATGAGCAGTTCTTC.